This T cell receptor (beta chain) was documented in a study of cytomegalovirus exposure and HLA in healthy donors. Study-level background: Within the Caucasian-associated ancestry cluster were roughly 79% of the 350 to 400 genotyped donors.

The CDR3 has 14 amino acids. Germline V lookup: CDR1 SGHRS, CDR2 YFSETQ. Losses at the gene ends were 2 bases for V and 9 bases for J; bases not matched to a gene: 3. Study outcomes and limitations: About 87% or about 30% of the time was how often most TCR beta V segments were productive, according to an earlier analysis. The investigators catalogued some 150 TCR beta chains as cytomegalovirus-associated.

Primers included in the PCR were 60 Vbeta and 13 Jbeta primers. Clones were sequenced by immunoSEQ multiplex PCR, and TCRdb holds only the in-frame ones, with some missing. The sample has about 200,000 clones, 80% to 90% seen once. Turning to this clone: The antigen is not known.

Input material: PBMCs. The chain recombines TRBV5-1 with TRBJ2-1; 12 nucleotides line up with TRBD2. The receptor was isolated from a woman in her 30s in good health and CMV-seronegative. The CDR3 sequence: CASSFLAGGGEQFF. The CDR3 region has the DNA TGCGCCAGCAGCTTCCTAGCGGGAGGGGGTGAGCAGTTCTTC.